This T cell receptor (beta chain) was observed in a study of long-term antiretroviral therapy in people with HIV. A v3.0 immunoSEQ assay was performed at survey level. Samples were sequenced targeting about 35,000-50,000 T-cell genomes each. Repertoires were generated with immunoSEQ multiplex PCR, while TCRdb's copy carries only in-frame clones and drops some. This sample yields tens of thousands of clones, of which around 83% are seen a single time; approximately 19% belongs to the top ten. Concerning this clone: Antigen specificity is unknown.

Overall study results and limits: Diversity went up after ART and still fell short of transplant donor controls. Dominant in the repertoire at all time points were clones expanded before ART. The blood, collected between about 2003 and 2017, was possibly taken under older ART regimens.

The origin of this receptor is a man between 18 and 35 years old with HIV. Sequences were derived from unsorted PBMCs, sampled 0.1 years before starting antiretroviral therapy.

As DNA, the CDR3 is TGCGCCAGCAGCTTGGTAGTCGAAGAGACCCAGTACTTC. It encodes CASSLVVEETQYF. V usage is TRBV5-1 and J usage is TRBJ2-5, with D unclear. The germline V gene encodes CDR1 SGHRS and CDR2 YFSETQ. With 0 bases removed from V and 3 bases from J, the gap between germline ends came to 6 bases. The CDR3 loop spans 13 amino acids.